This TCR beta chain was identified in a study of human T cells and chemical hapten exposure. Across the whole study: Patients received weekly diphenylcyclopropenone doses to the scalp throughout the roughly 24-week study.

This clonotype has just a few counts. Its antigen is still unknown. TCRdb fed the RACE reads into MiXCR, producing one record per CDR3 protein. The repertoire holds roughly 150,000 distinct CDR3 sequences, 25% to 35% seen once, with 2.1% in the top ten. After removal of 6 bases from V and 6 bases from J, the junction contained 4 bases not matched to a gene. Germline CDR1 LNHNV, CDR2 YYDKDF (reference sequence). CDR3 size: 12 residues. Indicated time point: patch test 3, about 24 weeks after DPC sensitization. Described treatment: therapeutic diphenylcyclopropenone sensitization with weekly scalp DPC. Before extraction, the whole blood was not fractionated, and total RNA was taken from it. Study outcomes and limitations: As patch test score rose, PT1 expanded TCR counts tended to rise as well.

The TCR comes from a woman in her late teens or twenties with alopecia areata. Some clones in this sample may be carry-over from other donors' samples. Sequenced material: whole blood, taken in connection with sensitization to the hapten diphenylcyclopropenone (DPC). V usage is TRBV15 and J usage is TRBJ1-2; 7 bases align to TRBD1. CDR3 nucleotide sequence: TGTGCCACCAGTTGGGACAGCGATGGCTACACCTTC. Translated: CATSWDSDGYTF. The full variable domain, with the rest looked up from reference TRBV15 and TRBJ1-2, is DAMVIQNPRYQVTQFGKPVTLSCSQTLNHNVMYWYQQKSSQAPKLLFHYYDKDFNNEADTPDNFQSRRPNTSFCFLDIRSPGLGDTAMYLCATSWDSDGYTFGSGTRLTVV.